This T cell receptor beta chain came from a study of shared clonotypes between healthy human individuals. Across the study: Every donor yielded three CD4 naive, three CD4 memory, two CD8 naive and one CD8 memory plate.

As originally analysed: Filtering differed, since immunoSEQ gave only junction sequences and no quality scores. Method: immunoSEQ multiplex PCR; TCRdb's copy keeps in-frame clones and lacks some. V and J calls plus clone size are reproduced from that table; the DNA served to infer D and trimming. The sample holds some 580,000 clones, around 97% seen once. The CDR3 has 14 residues. V gave up 3 bases and J gave up 2 bases, with 11 bases separating them. Looked up from germline, CDR1 is KGHSH and CDR2 is LQKENI. Investigators divided CD4+ cells into CD45RA+ naive and CD45RA-negative memory subsets. Worth noting for this clone: What it binds is not known.

Study-level points and caveats: Clonotype sharing across several donors was observed for around 5% of naive CD4 clonotypes.

The sequenced sample was naive CD4+ T cells sorted from blood. Indicated subset: CD45RA+ positively selected. The receptor comes from a woman aged 30 to 39 in good health. The chain links TRBV18 to TRBJ2-7; TRBD2 might be the D (6 bases). For the CDR3, the DNA is TGTGCCAGCTCACCCACCGGGGGAACCTACGAGCAGTACTTC. Amino acids: CASSPTGGTYEQYF. Full variable domain (remainder filled in from reference TRBV18 and TRBJ2-7): NAGVMQNPRHLVRRRGQEARLRCSPMKGHSHVYWYRQLPEEGLKFMVYLQKENIIDESGMPKERFSAEFPKEGPSILRIQQVVRGDSAAYFCASSPTGGTYEQYFGPGTRLTVT.